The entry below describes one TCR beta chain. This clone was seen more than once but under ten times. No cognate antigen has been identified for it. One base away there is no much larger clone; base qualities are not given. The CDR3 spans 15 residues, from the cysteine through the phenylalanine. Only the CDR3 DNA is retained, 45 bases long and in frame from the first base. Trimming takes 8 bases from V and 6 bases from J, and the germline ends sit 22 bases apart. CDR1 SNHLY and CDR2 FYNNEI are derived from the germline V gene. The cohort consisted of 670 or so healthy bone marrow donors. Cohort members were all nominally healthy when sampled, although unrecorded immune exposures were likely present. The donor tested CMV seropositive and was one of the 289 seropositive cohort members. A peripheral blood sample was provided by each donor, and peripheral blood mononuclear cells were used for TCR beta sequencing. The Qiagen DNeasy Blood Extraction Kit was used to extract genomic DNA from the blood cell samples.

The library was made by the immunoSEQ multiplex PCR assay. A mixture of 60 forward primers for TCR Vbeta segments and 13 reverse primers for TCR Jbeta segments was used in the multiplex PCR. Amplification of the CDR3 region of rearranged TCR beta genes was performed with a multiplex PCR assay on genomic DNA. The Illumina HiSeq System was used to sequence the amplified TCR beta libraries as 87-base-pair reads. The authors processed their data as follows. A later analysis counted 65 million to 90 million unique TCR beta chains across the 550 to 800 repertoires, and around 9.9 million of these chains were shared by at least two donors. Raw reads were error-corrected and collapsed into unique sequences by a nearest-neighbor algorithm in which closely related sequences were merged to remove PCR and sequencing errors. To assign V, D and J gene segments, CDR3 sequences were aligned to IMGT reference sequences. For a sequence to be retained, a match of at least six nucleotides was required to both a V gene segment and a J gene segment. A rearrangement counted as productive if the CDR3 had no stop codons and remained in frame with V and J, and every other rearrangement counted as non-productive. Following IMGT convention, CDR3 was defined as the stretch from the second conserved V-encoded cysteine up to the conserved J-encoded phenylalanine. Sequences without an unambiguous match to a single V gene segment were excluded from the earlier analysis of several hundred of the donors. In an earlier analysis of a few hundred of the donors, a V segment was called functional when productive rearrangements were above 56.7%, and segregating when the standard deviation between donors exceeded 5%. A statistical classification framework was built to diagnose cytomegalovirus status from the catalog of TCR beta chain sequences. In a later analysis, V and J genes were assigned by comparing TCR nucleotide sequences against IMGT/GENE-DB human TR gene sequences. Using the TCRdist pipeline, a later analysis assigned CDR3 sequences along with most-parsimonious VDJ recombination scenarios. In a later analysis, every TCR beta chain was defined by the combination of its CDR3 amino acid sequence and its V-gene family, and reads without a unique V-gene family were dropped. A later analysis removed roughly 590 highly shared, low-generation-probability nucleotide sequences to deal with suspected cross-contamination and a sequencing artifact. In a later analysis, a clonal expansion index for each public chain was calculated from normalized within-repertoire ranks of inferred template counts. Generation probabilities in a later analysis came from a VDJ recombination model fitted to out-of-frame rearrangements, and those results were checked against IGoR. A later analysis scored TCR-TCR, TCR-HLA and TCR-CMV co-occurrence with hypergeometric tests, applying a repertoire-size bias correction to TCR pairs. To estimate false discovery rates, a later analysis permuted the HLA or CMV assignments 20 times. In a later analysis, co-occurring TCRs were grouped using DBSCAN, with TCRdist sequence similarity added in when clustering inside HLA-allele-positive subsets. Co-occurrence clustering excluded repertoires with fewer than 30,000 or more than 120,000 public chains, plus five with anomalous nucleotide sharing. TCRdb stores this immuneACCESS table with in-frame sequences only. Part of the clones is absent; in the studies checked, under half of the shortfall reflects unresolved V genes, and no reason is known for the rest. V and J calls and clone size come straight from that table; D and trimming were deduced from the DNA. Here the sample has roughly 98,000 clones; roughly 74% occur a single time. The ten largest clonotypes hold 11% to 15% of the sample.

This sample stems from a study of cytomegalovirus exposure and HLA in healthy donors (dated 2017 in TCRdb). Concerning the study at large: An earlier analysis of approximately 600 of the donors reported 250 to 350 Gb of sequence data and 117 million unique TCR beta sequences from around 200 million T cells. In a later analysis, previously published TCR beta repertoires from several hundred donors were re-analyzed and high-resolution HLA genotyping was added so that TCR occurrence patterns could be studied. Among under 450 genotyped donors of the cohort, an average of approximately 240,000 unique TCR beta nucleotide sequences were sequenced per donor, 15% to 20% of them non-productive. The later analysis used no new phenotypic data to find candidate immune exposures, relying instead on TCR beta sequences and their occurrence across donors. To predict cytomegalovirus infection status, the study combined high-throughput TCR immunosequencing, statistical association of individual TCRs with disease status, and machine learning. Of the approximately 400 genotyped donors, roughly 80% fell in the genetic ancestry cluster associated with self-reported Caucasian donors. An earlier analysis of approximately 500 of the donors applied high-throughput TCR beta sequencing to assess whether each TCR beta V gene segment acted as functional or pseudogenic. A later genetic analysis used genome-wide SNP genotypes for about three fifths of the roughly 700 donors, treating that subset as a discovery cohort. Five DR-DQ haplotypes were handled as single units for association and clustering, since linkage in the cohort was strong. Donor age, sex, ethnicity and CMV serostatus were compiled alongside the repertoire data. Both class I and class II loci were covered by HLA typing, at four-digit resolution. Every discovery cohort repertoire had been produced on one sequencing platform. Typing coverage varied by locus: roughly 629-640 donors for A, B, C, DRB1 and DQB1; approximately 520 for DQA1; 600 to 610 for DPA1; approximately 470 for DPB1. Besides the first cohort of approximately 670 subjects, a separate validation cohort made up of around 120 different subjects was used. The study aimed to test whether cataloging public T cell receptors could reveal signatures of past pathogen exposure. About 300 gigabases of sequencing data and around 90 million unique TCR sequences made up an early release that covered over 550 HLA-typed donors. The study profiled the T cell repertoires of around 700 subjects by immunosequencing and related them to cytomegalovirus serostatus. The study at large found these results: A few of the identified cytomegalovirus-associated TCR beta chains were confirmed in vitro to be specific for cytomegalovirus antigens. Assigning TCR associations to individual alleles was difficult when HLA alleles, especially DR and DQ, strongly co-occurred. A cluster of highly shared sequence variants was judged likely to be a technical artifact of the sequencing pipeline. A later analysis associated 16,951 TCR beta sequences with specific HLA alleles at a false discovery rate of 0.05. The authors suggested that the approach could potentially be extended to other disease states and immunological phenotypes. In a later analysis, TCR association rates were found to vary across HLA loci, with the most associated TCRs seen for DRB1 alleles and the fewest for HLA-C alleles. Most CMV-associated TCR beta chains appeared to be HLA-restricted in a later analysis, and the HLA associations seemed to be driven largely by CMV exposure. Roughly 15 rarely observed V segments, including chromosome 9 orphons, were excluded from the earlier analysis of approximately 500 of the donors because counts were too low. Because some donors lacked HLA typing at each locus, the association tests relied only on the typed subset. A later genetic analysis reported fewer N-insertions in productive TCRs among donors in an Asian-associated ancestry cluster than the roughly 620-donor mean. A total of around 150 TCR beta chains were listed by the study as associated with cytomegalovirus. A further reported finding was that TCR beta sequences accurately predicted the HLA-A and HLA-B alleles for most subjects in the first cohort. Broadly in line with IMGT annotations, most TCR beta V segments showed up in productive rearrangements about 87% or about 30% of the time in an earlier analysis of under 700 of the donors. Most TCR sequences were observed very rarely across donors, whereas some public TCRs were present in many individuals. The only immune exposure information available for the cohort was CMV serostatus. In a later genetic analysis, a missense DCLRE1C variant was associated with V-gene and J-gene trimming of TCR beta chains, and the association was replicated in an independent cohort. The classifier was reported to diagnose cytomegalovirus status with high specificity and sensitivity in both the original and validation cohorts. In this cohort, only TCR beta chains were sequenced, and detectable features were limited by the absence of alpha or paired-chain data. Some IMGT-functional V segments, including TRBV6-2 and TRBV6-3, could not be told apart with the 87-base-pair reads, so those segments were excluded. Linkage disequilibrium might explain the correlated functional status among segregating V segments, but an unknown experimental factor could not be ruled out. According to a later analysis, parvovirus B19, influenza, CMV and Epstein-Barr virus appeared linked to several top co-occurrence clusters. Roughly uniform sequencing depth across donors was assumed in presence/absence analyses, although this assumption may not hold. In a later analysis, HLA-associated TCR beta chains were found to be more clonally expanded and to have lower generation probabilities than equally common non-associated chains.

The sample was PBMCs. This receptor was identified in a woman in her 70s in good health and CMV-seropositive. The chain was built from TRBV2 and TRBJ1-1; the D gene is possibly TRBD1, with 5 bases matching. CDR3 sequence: CASGHKPWRVPEAFF. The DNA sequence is TGTGCCAGCGGACATAAGCCGTGGAGGGTTCCTGAAGCTTTCTTT.